Listed here is a single T cell receptor beta chain. The CDR3 length is 16 residues. J gave up 9 bases and V 0 bases, and 7 bases lay outside the gene matches. Germline CDR1 is SGHRS and CDR2 is YFSETQ. The data originate from a study of Tregs in tolerant kidney transplant recipients. Libraries were prepared by immunoSEQ multiplex PCR; TCRdb keeps only in-frame clonotypes and omits some of them. The data contain about 81,000 clones, 91% of them singletons. The nonmyeloablative bone marrow transplants came from related graft donors, with transient mixed chimerism. The material sequenced was CD4+ T cells from blood (PBMCs), taken 24 months after the transplant. The chain combines TRBV5-1 with TRBJ1-6; TRBD1 matches at 9 bases. This clonotype originated in a human patient who received a combined kidney and bone marrow transplant. Some T cells may have come from the graft donor. CDR3 loop: CASSLEDRGWISPLHF. Written as DNA, the CDR3 is TGCGCCAGCAGCTTGGAGGACAGGGGTTGGATTTCACCCCTCCACTTT.